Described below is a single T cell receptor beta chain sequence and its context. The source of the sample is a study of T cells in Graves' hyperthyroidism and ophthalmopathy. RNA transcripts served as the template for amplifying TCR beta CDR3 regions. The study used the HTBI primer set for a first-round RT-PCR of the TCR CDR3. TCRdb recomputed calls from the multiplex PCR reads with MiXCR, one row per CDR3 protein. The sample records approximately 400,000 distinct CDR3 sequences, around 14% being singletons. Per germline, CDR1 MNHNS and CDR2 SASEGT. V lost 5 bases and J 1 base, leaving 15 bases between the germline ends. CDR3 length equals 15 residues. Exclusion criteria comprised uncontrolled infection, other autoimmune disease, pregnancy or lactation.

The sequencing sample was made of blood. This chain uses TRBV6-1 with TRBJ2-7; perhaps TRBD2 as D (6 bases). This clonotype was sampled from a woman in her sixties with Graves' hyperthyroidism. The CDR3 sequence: CASSSAGTPSYEQYF. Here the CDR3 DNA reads TGTGCCAGCAGTTCCGCCGGGACTCCTTCCTACGAGCAGTACTTC.